What follows are 8 T cell receptor beta chains derived from one specimen sequenced in a study of response to subunit inactivated influenza vaccine. TCRdb re-called the RT-PCR reads through MiXCR, storing one row per CDR3 protein. The table has 400,000 to 650,000 distinct CDR3 sequences, roughly 7.6% seen once. Sequencing was performed on PBMCs from blood, taken 23 months after vaccination. Receptors were obtained from a man aged 50 to 75 who received an inactivated influenza vaccine.

This clonotype has a handful of counts. The DNA of the CDR3 is TGTGCCAGCAGCTTATTAGGGGGCGCGAACCAAGAGACCCAGTACTTC. Encoded protein: CASSLLGGANQETQYF. The chain uses TRBV7-2 and TRBJ2-5; 7 nucleotides agree with TRBD1. The V gene end was trimmed by 2 bases and the J gene end by 0 bases; junction bases not matched to a gene: 6. The length of the CDR3 is 16 residues. Germline CDR1 SGHTA, CDR2 FQGNSA. The full variable domain, in which reference TRBV7-2 and TRBJ2-5 provide the parts outside the CDR3, is GAGVSQSPSNKVTEKGKDVELRCDPISGHTALYWYRQSLGQGLEFLIYFQGNSAPDKSGLPSDRFSAERTGGSVSTLTIQRTQQEDSAVYLCASSLLGGANQETQYFGPGTRLLVL.

The J gene is TRBJ1-6, the V gene TRBV7-9; D gene ambiguous. This CDR3 has 13 amino acids. Germline V gene lookup returns CDR1 SEHNR and CDR2 FQNEAQ (reference sequence). Trimming removed 2 bases at V and 5 bases at J, with 4 bases between. CDR3 nucleotide sequence: TGTGCCAGCAGCTTAAGGGATAATTCACCCCTCCACTTT. It is translated as CASSLRDNSPLHF. Looking up the rest from reference TRBV7-9 and TRBJ1-6 gives the full variable domain: DTGVSQNPRHKITKRGQNVTFRCDPISEHNRLYWYRQTLGQGPEFLTYFQNEAQLEKSRLLSDRFSAERPKGSFSTLEIQRTEQGDSAMYLCASSLRDNSPLHFGNGTRLTVT.

This clonotype showed up many times. The chain uses TRBV27 and TRBJ2-3; TRBD2 aligns across 10 bases. This CDR3 contains 15 residues. Germline lookup yields CDR1 MNHEY and CDR2 SMNVEV (reference sequence). After removal of 2 bases from V and 8 bases from J, the junction contained 7 bases not matched to a gene. CDR3 sequence: CASSLTSGGAITQYF. The CDR3 region has the DNA TGTGCCAGCAGTTTAACGAGCGGGGGGGCCATTACGCAGTATTTT.

This clonotype was counted at least ten times. The chain links TRBV30 to TRBJ2-1; D gene ambiguous. This CDR3 has 12 amino acids. V shed 0 bases and J shed 7 bases, with 7 bases lying between them. Per germline, CDR1 GTSNPN and CDR2 SVGIG (reference sequence). The CDR3 coding sequence is TGTGCCTGGAGTGTATATGGGAATGAGCAGTTCTTC. Its translation: CAWSVYGNEQFF.

This clonotype was seen a handful of times. This chain connects TRBV11-3 to TRBJ2-4, with D perhaps TRBD2 (6 bases). V was pared by 0 bases and J by 3 bases, with 12 bases between. CDR1 and CDR2 from the germline V gene are SGHNT and YENEEA. There are 16 residues in the CDR3. The CDR3 here is CASSLDSKGGKNIQYF. CDR3 nucleotides: TGTGCCAGCAGCTTAGATTCTAAGGGAGGCAAAAACATTCAGTACTTC.

A few counts support this clonotype. This sequence joins TRBV20-1 and TRBJ2-3, with a weak D call TRBD1 (6 bases). Germline CDR1 and CDR2: DFQATT and SNEGSKA (reference sequence). Deletions cut 0 bases from V and 5 bases from J, with 12 bases between. The CDR3 has 14 amino acids. The CDR3 is CSARDRTAGDTQYF. The CDR3 region has the DNA TGCAGTGCTAGAGATCGGACAGCCGGAGATACGCAGTATTTT.

There are a few counts of this clonotype. V and J are TRBV15 and TRBJ2-2; TRBD1 is a possible D gene (5 bases). Trimming removed 5 bases at V and 7 bases at J, with 8 bases between. This CDR3 has 12 amino acids. CDR1 and CDR2 from the germline V gene are LNHNV and YYDKDF (reference sequence). CDR3 sequence: CATSGQGGELFF. The CDR3 DNA is TGTGCCACCAGCGGGCAGGGCGGGGAGCTGTTTTTT. Full variable domain (missing parts from reference TRBV15 and TRBJ2-2): DAMVIQNPRYQVTQFGKPVTLSCSQTLNHNVMYWYQQKSSQAPKLLFHYYDKDFNNEADTPDNFQSRRPNTSFCFLDIRSPGLGDTAMYLCATSGQGGELFFGEGSRLTVL.

Concerning this clonotype itself: One junction end disagrees with the germline gene, perhaps due to a read error. The V call is TRBV12-3 or TRBV12-4, the J call TRBJ1-2; possibly TRBD1 for D (6 bases). The CDR3 has 14 residues. CDR3 sequence reads: CASKITQGSYGYSF. The CDR3 nucleotides are TGTGCCAGCAAAATTACACAGGGCTCCTATGGCTACTCCTTC.